The source of this TCR beta chain is a study of naive and memory T cell subsets. The beta constant-region primer was an equimolar mix of two oligonucleotides covering TRBC1 and TRBC2. The ligated cDNA underwent four PCR rounds using SP2 and nested alpha and beta constant-region primers. TCRdb re-called the UMI-ligation and nested PCR reads through MiXCR, storing one row per CDR3 protein. The repertoire holds fewer than 30,000 distinct CDR3 sequences, with around 10% as singletons. This clonotype was counted at least ten times. Its antigen is still unknown. General study results and limits: Diversity fell and Gini index rose from naive through CM, EM, EMRA.

V was trimmed by 1 base and J by 8 bases, leaving 11 bases between them. Germline CDR1 MGHDK, CDR2 SYGVNS. The CDR3 totals 13 residues. V gene TRBV25-1 combines with J gene TRBJ1-2, with a tentative D call TRBD1 (6 bases). This receptor was identified in a human donor in good health. The sequenced sample consisted of effector memory CD4+ T cells from blood. Subset indicated: effector memory, CD45RA- CD27-. The CDR3 DNA reads TGTGCCAGCAGTGAATTCCAGGGGTCGGGCTACACCTTC. This codes for CASSEFQGSGYTF.